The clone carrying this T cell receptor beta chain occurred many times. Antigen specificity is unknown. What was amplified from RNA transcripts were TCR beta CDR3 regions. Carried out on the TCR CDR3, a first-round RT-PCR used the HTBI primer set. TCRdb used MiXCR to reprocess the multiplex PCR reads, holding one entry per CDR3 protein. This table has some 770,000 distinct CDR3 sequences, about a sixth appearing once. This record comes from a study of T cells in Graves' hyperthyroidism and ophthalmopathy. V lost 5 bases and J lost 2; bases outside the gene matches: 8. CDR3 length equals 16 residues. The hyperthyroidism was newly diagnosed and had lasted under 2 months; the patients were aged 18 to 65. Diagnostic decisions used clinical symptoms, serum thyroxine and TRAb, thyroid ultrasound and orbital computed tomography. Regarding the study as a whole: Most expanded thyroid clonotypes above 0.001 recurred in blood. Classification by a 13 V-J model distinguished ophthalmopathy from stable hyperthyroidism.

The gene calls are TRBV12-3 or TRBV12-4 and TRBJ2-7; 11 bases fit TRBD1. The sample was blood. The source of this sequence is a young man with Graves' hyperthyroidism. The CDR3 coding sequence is TGTGCCAGCAGTGCGCATCCGGGACAGGGGGCCTACGAGCAGTACTTC. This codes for CASSAHPGQGAYEQYF.